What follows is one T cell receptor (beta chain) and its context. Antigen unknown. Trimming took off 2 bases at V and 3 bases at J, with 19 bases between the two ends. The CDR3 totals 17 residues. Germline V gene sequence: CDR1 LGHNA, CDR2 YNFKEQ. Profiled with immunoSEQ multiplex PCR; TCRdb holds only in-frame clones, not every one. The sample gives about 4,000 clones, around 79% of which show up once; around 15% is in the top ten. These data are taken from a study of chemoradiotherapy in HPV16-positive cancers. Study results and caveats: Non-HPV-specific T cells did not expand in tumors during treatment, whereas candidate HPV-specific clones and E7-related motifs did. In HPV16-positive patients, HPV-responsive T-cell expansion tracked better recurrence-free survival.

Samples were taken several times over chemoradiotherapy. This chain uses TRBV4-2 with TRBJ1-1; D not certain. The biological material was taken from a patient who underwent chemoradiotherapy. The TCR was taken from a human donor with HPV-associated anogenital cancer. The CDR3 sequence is CASSQSPGYGLDTEAFF. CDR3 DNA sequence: TGTGCCAGCAGCCAATCTCCAGGATATGGGTTGGACACTGAAGCTTTCTTT.